The 20 T cell receptor beta chains given below trace back to one sample, sequenced in a study of blood T cell repertoires in COVID-19 (dated by TCRdb to 2020 to 2022). The method behind the library was the immunoSEQ multiplex PCR assay. TCRdb mirrors the immuneACCESS table, restricted to in-frame sequences. Some clones are absent from its copies; in checked studies, under half trace to an unresolved V gene, and the reason for the others is unknown. Counted in this sample were around 300,000 clones; 80% to 90% of them appeared once. Around 3% of the sample lies in the top ten. Sequenced: peripheral blood. The receptors were gathered from a woman in her 30s with active or convalescent COVID-19.

The chain is built from TRBV19 and TRBJ2-1, with 9 positions matching TRBD2. The CDR3 length is 14 residues. CDR1 is LNHDA, CDR2 SQIVND, per germline (reference sequence). The V gene end was trimmed by 5 bases and the J gene end by 4 bases; junction bases not matched to a gene: 3. The CDR3 here is CASSLTSGYNEQFF. The CDR3 DNA reads as TGTGCCAGTAGTCTTACTAGCGGGTACAATGAGCAGTTCTTC.

The CDR3: CASNRGRNSPLHF. The CDR3 DNA sequence: TGTGCCAGCAACAGGGGACGTAATTCACCCCTCCACTTT. The rearrangement joins TRBV6-5 to TRBJ1-6; 7 bases match TRBD1. The germline CDR1 and CDR2 sequences are MNHEY and SVGAGI. V lost 7 bases and J lost 6; bases outside the gene matches: 3. The CDR3 is 13 residues long.

About this clone: This sample also contains other DNA sequences that code for the same CDR3. The chain carries TRBV5-1 and TRBJ2-3, with D perhaps TRBD2 (7 bases). The length of the CDR3 is 15 residues. Germline V gene data show CDR1 as SGHRS and CDR2 as YFSETQ. V was trimmed by 1 base and J by 0 bases, leaving 9 bases between them. This chain's CDR3 is CASSLRGASTDTQYF. CDR3 DNA sequence: TGCGCCAGCAGCTTGCGGGGGGCTAGCACAGATACGCAGTATTTT. The full variable domain, completed using reference TRBV5-1 and TRBJ2-3, is KAGVTQTPRYLIKTRGQQVTLSCSPISGHRSVSWYQQTPGQGLQFLFEYFSETQRNKGNFPGRFSGRQFSNSRSEMNVSTLELGDSALYLCASSLRGASTDTQYFGPGTRLTVL.

In regard to this clone: Different DNA sequences within this sample yield the same CDR3. The chain employs TRBV19 and TRBJ2-1; D is possibly TRBD1 (6 bases). CDR3 size: 11 residues. CDR1 is LNHDA and CDR2 is SQIVND in the germline V gene (reference sequence). V gave up 9 bases and J gave up 4 bases, with 7 bases separating them. CDR3 loop: CASGQYNEQFF. For the CDR3, the DNA is TGTGCCAGCGGACAGTACAATGAGCAGTTCTTC.

The chain employs TRBV6-2 or TRBV6-3 and TRBJ2-3; 8 bases line up with TRBD1. The CDR3 has 16 residues. V shed 5 bases and J 1 base; nucleotides not matched to a gene: 8. Germline loops: CDR1 MNHEY, CDR2 SVGEGT. The CDR3 DNA reads as TGTGCCAGCAGTACTCGACAGGGGCAGGGCACAGATACGCAGTATTTT. Its translation is CASSTRQGQGTDTQYF.

V gene TRBV9 combines with J gene TRBJ1-3, with D possibly being TRBD1 (5 bases). The germline V gene has CDR1 SGDLS and CDR2 YYNGEE. The V and J ends lost 0 bases and 2 bases respectively, with 9 bases between them. This CDR3 comprises 15 residues. Written as DNA, the CDR3 is TGTGCCAGCAGCGTAGAAGACAGACCTGGAAACACCATATATTTT. Translating gives CASSVEDRPGNTIYF. Supplemented by reference TRBV9 and TRBJ1-3, the full variable domain reads DSGVTQTPKHLITATGQRVTLRCSPRSGDLSVYWYQQSLDQGLQFLIQYYNGEERAKGNILERFSAQQFPDLHSELNLSSLELGDSALYFCASSVEDRPGNTIYFGEGSWLTVV.

This chain connects TRBV13 to TRBJ2-3, with 7 bases lining up with TRBD1. This CDR3 contains 16 residues. Germline V gives CDR1 PRHDT, CDR2 FYEKMQ (reference sequence). V dropped 3 bases and J dropped 1; count of bases not matched to a gene: 7. For the CDR3, the DNA is TGTGCCAGCAGCTTTCCTGGACAGGACCGCACAGATACGCAGTATTTT. It translates to CASSFPGQDRTDTQYF.

The gene calls are TRBV6-4 and TRBJ1-2, with 10 bases fitting TRBD1. Germline lookup yields CDR1 MRHNA and CDR2 SNTAGT. The CDR3 runs to 13 residues. V was clipped by 0 bases and J by 13 bases; unmatched bases: 5. The CDR3 here is CASSDSGTGARTF. The CDR3 region has the DNA TGTGCCAGCAGTGACTCCGGGACAGGGGCGCGCACCTTC.

The chain carries TRBV2 and TRBJ1-2; maybe TRBD1 (5 bases). Germline CDR1 reads SNHLY; CDR2 reads FYNNEI. The V and J ends lost 7 bases and 3 bases respectively, with 9 bases between them. The CDR3 has 12 residues. In DNA form, the CDR3 reads TGTGCCAGCAAAGACAGTCACTATGGCTACACCTTC. It codes for CASKDSHYGYTF.

The V call is TRBV30, the J call TRBJ1-2, with D perhaps TRBD1 (5 bases). The CDR3 runs 14 residues. The V end was cut by 2 bases, the J end by 4 bases, with 14 bases between. Looked up from germline, CDR1 is GTSNPN and CDR2 is SVGIG (reference sequence). The CDR3 bases are TGTGCCTGGAGTACCCCTGGGGGGTTCTATGGCTACACCTTC. Protein: CAWSTPGGFYGYTF.

The rearrangement links TRBV5-1 to TRBJ2-3; D gene unclear. This CDR3 has 11 amino acids. Trimming took off 3 bases at V and 6 bases at J, with 5 bases between the two ends. The germline V gene has CDR1 SGHRS and CDR2 YFSETQ. The CDR3 DNA is TGCGCCAGCAGCTCCCGGGATACGCAGTATTTT. Its translation: CASSSRDTQYF.

This chain connects TRBV9 to TRBJ2-1; 11 nucleotides line up with TRBD2. With V trimmed by 3 bases and J by 8 bases, 10 bases remained unmatched. Germline V gene lookup returns CDR1 SGDLS and CDR2 YYNGEE. The CDR3 spans 16 residues. CDR3 nucleotide sequence: TGTGCCAGCAGCGCCTTGACTAGCGGGGCCTGGGATGAGCAGTTCTTC. It encodes CASSALTSGAWDEQFF.

The chain recombines TRBV5-6 with TRBJ2-2; no definite D call. Trimming stripped 6 bases from V and 5 bases from J, with 5 bases between. Germline CDR1 is SGHDT and CDR2 is YYEEEE. This CDR3 spans 11 amino acids. The CDR3 reads CASTGTGELFF. The DNA for the CDR3 is TGTGCCAGCACCGGTACCGGGGAGCTGTTTTTT.

The chain combines TRBV19 with TRBJ1-5, with a tentative D call TRBD1 (5 bases). The CDR3 sequence is 14 residues long. The V end was cut by 9 bases, the J end by 3 bases, with 15 bases between. Germline loops: CDR1 LNHDA, CDR2 SQIVND (reference sequence). CDR3 amino acids: CASSPGLFNQPQHF. CDR3 bases: TGTGCCAGCTCCCCGGGACTCTTCAATCAGCCCCAGCATTTT.

V gene TRBV28 combines with J gene TRBJ1-4, with no clear D. Trimming shortened V by 5 bases and J by 3 bases, and 13 bases separated the two germline ends. Looked up from germline, CDR1 is MDHEN and CDR2 is SYDVKM. This CDR3 region has 15 residues. The CDR3 protein is CASSPGWAANEKLFF. The DNA for the CDR3 is TGTGCCAGCAGTCCGGGGTGGGCGGCTAATGAAAAACTGTTTTTT. The full variable domain, rest sourced from reference TRBV28 and TRBJ1-4, is DVKVTQSSRYLVKRTGEKVFLECVQDMDHENMFWYRQDPGLGLRLIYFSYDVKMKEKGDIPEGYSVSREKKERFSLILESASTNQTSMYLCASSPGWAANEKLFFGSGTQLSVL.

This chain links TRBV7-9 with TRBJ1-1; D unresolved. CDR1 is SEHNR and CDR2 is FQNEAQ in the germline V gene (reference sequence). This CDR3 region has 15 residues. V lost 1 base and J lost 4, with 13 bases in between. The CDR3 nucleotides read TGTGCCAGCAGCTTAGGGTTCACACCGGGCACTGAAGCTTTCTTT. This encodes CASSLGFTPGTEAFF.

This chain connects TRBV9 to TRBJ1-2; D unresolved. CDR3 size: 14 residues. The V end was cut by 0 bases, the J end by 0 bases, with 6 bases between. The germline CDR1 and CDR2 sequences are SGDLS and YYNGEE. The CDR3 loop reads CASSVGIANYGYTF. The DNA for the CDR3 is TGTGCCAGCAGCGTAGGAATAGCTAACTATGGCTACACCTTC.

The chain links TRBV27 to TRBJ1-2, with TRBD1 as a possible D gene (5 bases). With 8 bases removed from V and 3 bases from J, the gap between germline ends came to 16 bases. The CDR3 is made up of 14 amino acids. Germline V gives CDR1 MNHEY, CDR2 SMNVEV (reference sequence). The CDR3 here is CASGDPGLDYGYTF. Written as DNA, the CDR3 is TGTGCCAGCGGGGACCCGGGACTGGACTATGGCTACACCTTC.

The genes are TRBV5-8 and TRBJ2-1; D is uncertain. V lost 4 bases to trimming and J lost 7 bases, with 21 bases between them. Germline CDR1 SGHTS, CDR2 YDEGEE. The CDR3 is 16 residues long. The chain's CDR3 is CASSRRGKLLSNEQFF. The CDR3 DNA follows: TGTGCCAGCAGCCGACGAGGAAAACTGTTAAGTAATGAGCAGTTCTTC.

The rearrangement joins TRBV14 to TRBJ2-1; 7 bases align to TRBD1. Germline V lookup: CDR1 SGHDN, CDR2 FVKESK. This CDR3 region has 14 residues. The J segment lost 5 bases and the V segment lost 5 bases, leaving 6 bases of the junction unmatched. CDR3 loop: CASSNRGSNNEQFF. CDR3 sequence (DNA): TGTGCCAGCAGCAACAGGGGTTCCAACAATGAGCAGTTCTTC. The variable domain in full, with the rest retrieved from reference TRBV14 and TRBJ2-1, is EAGVTQFPSHSVIEKGQTVTLRCDPISGHDNLYWYRRVMGKEIKFLLHFVKESKQDESGMPNNRFLAERTGGTYSTLKVQPAELEDSGVYFCASSNRGSNNEQFFGPGTRLTVL.